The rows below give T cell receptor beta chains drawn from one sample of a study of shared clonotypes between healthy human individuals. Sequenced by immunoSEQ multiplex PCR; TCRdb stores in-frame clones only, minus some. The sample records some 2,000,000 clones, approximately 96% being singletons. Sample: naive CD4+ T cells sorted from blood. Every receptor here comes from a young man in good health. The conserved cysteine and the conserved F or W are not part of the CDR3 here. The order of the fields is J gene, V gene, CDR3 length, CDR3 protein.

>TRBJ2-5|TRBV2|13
ASYSGELQQETQY
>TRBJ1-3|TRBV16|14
ASSQSGTASGNTIY
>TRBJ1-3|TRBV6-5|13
ASSPQGEAGNTIY
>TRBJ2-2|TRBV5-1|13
ASSPDRVGPGELF
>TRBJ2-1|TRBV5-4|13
ASSNPSSSYNEQF
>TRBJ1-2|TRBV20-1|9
SAEGGSGYT
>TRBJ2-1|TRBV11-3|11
ASSPGPYNEQF
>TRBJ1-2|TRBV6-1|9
ASSEMSGYT
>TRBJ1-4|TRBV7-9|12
ASSLQAENEKLF
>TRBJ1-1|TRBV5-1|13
ASSDLGGWNTEAF
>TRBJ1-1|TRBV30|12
AWSPHRDNTEAF
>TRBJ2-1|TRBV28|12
ASPPSSSYNEQF
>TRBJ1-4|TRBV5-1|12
ASSLGDKKEKLF
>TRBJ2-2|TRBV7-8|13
ASSSQGANTGELF
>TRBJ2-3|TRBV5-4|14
ASSLDLGGTGGTQY
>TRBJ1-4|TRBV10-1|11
ASKGTDNEKLF
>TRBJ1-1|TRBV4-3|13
ASSQDMGGRTEAF
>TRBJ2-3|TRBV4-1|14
ASSQEWLARTDTQY
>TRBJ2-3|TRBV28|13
ASRRLAGFSDTQY
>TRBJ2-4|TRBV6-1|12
ASSNRDRVNIQY
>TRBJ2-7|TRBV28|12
ASSEQAGGYEQY
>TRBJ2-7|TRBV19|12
ASSIGAGTHEQY
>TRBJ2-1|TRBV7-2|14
ASSPLGLASYNEQF
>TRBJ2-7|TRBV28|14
ASSSPLTVLSDEQY